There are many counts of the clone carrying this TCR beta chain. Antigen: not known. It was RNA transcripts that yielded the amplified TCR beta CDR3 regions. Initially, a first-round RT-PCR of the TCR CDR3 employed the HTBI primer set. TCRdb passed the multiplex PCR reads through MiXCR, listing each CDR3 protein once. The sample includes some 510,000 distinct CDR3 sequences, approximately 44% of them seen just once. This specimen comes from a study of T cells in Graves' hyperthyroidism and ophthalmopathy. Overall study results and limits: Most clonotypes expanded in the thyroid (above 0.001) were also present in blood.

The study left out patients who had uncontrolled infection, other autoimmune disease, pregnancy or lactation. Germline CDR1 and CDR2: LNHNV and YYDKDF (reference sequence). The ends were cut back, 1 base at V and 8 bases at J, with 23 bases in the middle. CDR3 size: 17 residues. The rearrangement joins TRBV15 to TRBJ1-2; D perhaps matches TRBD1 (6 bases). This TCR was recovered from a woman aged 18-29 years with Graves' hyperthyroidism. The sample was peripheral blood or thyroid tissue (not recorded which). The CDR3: CATSRVTAGTPYGGYTF. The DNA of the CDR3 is TGTGCCACCAGCAGAGTTACCGCCGGGACACCATACGGGGGCTACACCTTC. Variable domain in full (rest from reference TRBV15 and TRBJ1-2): DAMVIQNPRYQVTQFGKPVTLSCSQTLNHNVMYWYQQKSSQAPKLLFHYYDKDFNNEADTPDNFQSRRPNTSFCFLDIRSPGLGDTAMYLCATSRVTAGTPYGGYTFGSGTRLTVV.